These 25 T cell receptor beta chains came from one sample sequenced in a study of blood T cells in healthy people across ages (dated by TCRdb to the mid-2010s). To prepare the library, 5' RACE was applied. The instrument given in TCRdb is Illumina HiSeq 2500. A second roughly 6 to 11 cycle PCR used a sample-barcoded 5' primer and a J-beta primer mix. Using fastp at Q25 and MiXCR, TCRdb reprocessed the public reads and kept productive beta chains. Identical CDR3 proteins give one entry, which carries the most common genes and DNA. Here the sample has fewer than 700,000 distinct CDR3 sequences; under 55% occur a single time. The ten largest clones add up to under 30% of the sample. The sequenced material came from blood. Receptors were obtained from an elderly man in good health.

J is TRBJ2-2 and V is TRBV6-5; D gene ambiguous. This CDR3 spans 16 amino acids. V lost 1 base, J lost 2 bases, and 11 bases lay in between. The germline V gene encodes CDR1 MNHEY and CDR2 SVGAGI. CDR3 residues: CASSYWVYRNTGELFF. As DNA, the CDR3 is TGTGCCAGCAGTTACTGGGTGTACAGAAACACCGGGGAGCTGTTTTTT.

This clonotype was found a few times. The chain carries TRBV11-1 and TRBJ2-5, with a possible D match to TRBD2 (5 bases). The CDR3 totals 14 residues. V lost 2 bases and J lost 1, with 8 bases in between. Looked up from germline, CDR1 is SGHAT and CDR2 is FQDESV (reference sequence). The CDR3 sequence: CASSLSGFQETQYF. CDR3 nucleotides: TGTGCCAGCAGCTTATCGGGGTTCCAAGAGACCCAGTACTTC.

In its sample, this clonotype was seen a few times. CDR3 in DNA: TGTGCCAGCAGTTTGCCGGGGACCTCCGGCTACACCTTC. Translation gives CASSLPGTSGYTF. J is TRBJ1-2 and V is TRBV12-3 or TRBV12-4; tentative D call: TRBD1 (5 bases). This CDR3 has 13 amino acids. V lost 3 bases and J lost 8, with 13 bases in between.

CDR3 in amino acids: CASSPTGTSGTYNEQFF. DNA of the CDR3: TGTGCCAGCAGCCCAACCGGGACTAGCGGGACATACAATGAGCAGTTCTTC. The gene calls are TRBV7-9 and TRBJ2-1; TRBD2 aligns across 13 bases. Losses at the gene ends were 5 bases for V and 4 bases for J; bases not matched to a gene: 8. From germline, CDR1 is SEHNR and CDR2 FQNEAQ (reference sequence). CDR3 length equals 17 residues. Complete variable domain (other parts from reference TRBV7-9 and TRBJ2-1): DTGVSQNPRHKITKRGQNVTFRCDPISEHNRLYWYRQTLGQGPEFLTYFQNEAQLEKSRLLSDRFSAERPKGSFSTLEIQRTEQGDSAMYLCASSPTGTSGTYNEQFFGPGTRLTVL.

This clonotype turned up a few times. This chain connects TRBV7-2 to TRBJ2-5; 7 nucleotides line up with TRBD1. The CDR3 is 15 residues long. The germline gives CDR1 SGHTA, CDR2 FQGNSA. V lost 5 bases and J lost 11; bases outside the gene matches: 17. The CDR3 protein is CASSLGGEGDREQYF. CDR3 coding DNA: TGTGCCAGCAGCCTAGGGGGCGAGGGTGACAGGGAGCAGTACTTC.

The table lists this clonotype with a few counts. The J gene is TRBJ2-7, the V gene TRBV7-2, with D possibly being TRBD1 or TRBD2 (5 bases each). Deletions cut 2 bases from V and 4 bases from J, with 9 bases between. The germline CDR1 and CDR2 sequences are SGHTA and FQGNSA. CDR3 length: 13 amino acids. The CDR3 nucleotides are TGTGCCAGCAGCTTATGGGACCAATACGAGCAGTACTTC. Protein: CASSLWDQYEQYF.

In its sample, this clonotype was seen a few times. The V gene is TRBV29-1, the J gene TRBJ2-1, with 14 bases matching TRBD2. Germline assignment: CDR1 SQVTM and CDR2 ANQGSEA. The CDR3 spans 14 residues. Losses at the gene ends were 7 bases for V and 8 bases for J; bases not matched to a gene: 7. The CDR3, as DNA: TGCAGCGCCGGACTAGCGGGGGGCTTGGATGAGCAGTTCTTC. It specifies CSAGLAGGLDEQFF.

This clonotype was observed at least ten times. The chain has TRBV7-9 and TRBJ2-4, with a tentative D call TRBD1 (5 bases). Trimming shortened V by 1 base and J by 13 bases, and 11 bases separated the two germline ends. Germline V gene lookup returns CDR1 SEHNR and CDR2 FQNEAQ (reference sequence). The CDR3 runs to 12 residues. The CDR3 nucleotides are TGTGCCAGCAGCTTAGGGACAACGGAGCAGTACTTC. Protein sequence: CASSLGTTEQYF.

Of note for this clonotype: A single base separates this from a much larger clone, so it may be a read error. The chain couples TRBV7-9 to TRBJ2-1, with 9 bases identical to TRBD2. The CDR3 is 16 residues long. V lost 7 bases to trimming and J lost 9 bases; unmatched junction nucleotides: 16. CDR1 and CDR2 (germline): SEHNR, FQNEAQ (reference sequence). The CDR3 is CASNAGLASSFTEQFF. The CDR3 DNA reads TGTGCCAGCAACGCCGGACTAGCGAGTTCTTTCACTGAGCAGTTCTTC.

A remark on this clonotype: The junction shows a germline mismatch at one end, possibly a read error. The V and J genes are TRBV5-3 and TRBJ2-5; 9 bases map to TRBD2. TRBV5-3 is an ORF, with its function uncertain. The CDR3 has 17 residues. CDR3 coding DNA: TGTGCCAGCAGCTTGGAGGGGGCTAGCGGGGCTTTAAGAGAGCAGTACTTC. This gives the protein CASSLEGASGALREQYF.

The table lists this clonotype with a few counts. The chain carries TRBV28 and TRBJ2-5, with D maybe TRBD2 (6 bases). V shed 6 bases and J shed 0 bases, with 17 bases lying between them. The CDR3 is 16 amino acids. Germline CDR1 MDHEN, CDR2 SYDVKM. The DNA for the CDR3 is TGTGCCAGCAGATACCGGGACTCTAAATACCAAGAGACCCAGTACTTC. Residues: CASRYRDSKYQETQYF.

The chain couples TRBV7-2 to TRBJ2-7; D remains ambiguous. V lost 1 base to trimming and J lost 10 bases, with 11 bases between them. The CDR3 extends over 12 amino acids. CDR1 and CDR2 from the germline V gene are SGHTA and FQGNSA. In DNA, the CDR3 is TGTGCCAGCAGCTTAGGTAGCCGAACCCAGTACTTC. Translated, it gives CASSLGSRTQYF.

The chain links TRBV6-5 to TRBJ2-6, with 7 bases identical to TRBD1. The junction had 6 bases not matched to a gene; V was cut back by 6 bases and J by 4 bases. The CDR3 runs 15 residues. Germline values: CDR1 MNHEY, CDR2 SVGAGI. CDR3 DNA sequence: TGTGCCAGCAGACAAACAGGGGTCGGGGCCAACGTCCTGACTTTC. Amino acids: CASRQTGVGANVLTF.

This clonotype appeared a few times. This chain joins TRBV6-6 and TRBJ1-2, with D possibly TRBD1 on 6 matching bases. The CDR3 extends over 14 amino acids. V lost 8 bases and J 8 bases, leaving 21 bases between the germline ends. Germline loops: CDR1 MNHNY, CDR2 SVGAGI (reference sequence). The CDR3 is CASLTTGGPGGYTF. In DNA, the CDR3 is TGTGCCAGCCTAACTACGGGGGGGCCTGGGGGCTACACCTTC.

This clonotype ranks as medium-sized. This sequence joins TRBV25-1 and TRBJ2-1, with a tentative D call TRBD2 (6 bases). The germline CDR1 and CDR2 sequences are MGHDK and SYGVNS. Trimming took off 4 bases at V and 3 bases at J, with 13 bases between the two ends. This CDR3 is 15 amino acids long. The CDR3 DNA reads TGTGCCAGCAGTGCCCTTGGCGGGGACTACAATGAGCAGTTCTTC. This encodes CASSALGGDYNEQFF.

This chain joins TRBV6-5 and TRBJ2-2; 7 nucleotides match TRBD1. Germline V lookup: CDR1 MNHEY, CDR2 SVGAGI. The CDR3 has 16 amino acids. V shed 4 bases and J 0 bases; nucleotides not matched to a gene: 5. DNA of the CDR3: TGTGCCAGCAGTTCACAGGGGATTCCGAACACCGGGGAGCTGTTTTTT. It codes for CASSSQGIPNTGELFF.

This clonotype has ten or more counts. A much larger clone is a single base away; this may be a read error. The chain links TRBV6-6 to TRBJ2-4; 11 bases are shared with TRBD1. The DNA end is more similar to TRBJ2-7, so the J call may be wrong. CDR3 size: 15 residues. Germline V CDR1 and CDR2: MNHNY, SVGAGI (reference sequence). The CDR3: CASRYVGTGGAEQYF. In DNA form, the CDR3 reads TGTGCCAGCAGATATGTCGGGACAGGGGGAGCCGAGCAGTACTTC.

CDR3 amino acids: CASSLSAGPGLTYEQYF. The CDR3 coding sequence is TGTGCCAGCAGTTTATCGGCTGGACCAGGCCTGACCTACGAGCAGTACTTC. The chain combines TRBV27 with TRBJ2-7; no definite D call. This CDR3 is built from 17 residues. CDR1 and CDR2 from the germline V gene are MNHEY and SMNVEV (reference sequence). With 0 bases removed from V and 2 bases from J, the gap between germline ends came to 17 bases.

This clonotype occurred a few times. The V and J genes are TRBV15 and TRBJ2-1; 11 nucleotides align to TRBD2. The CDR3 sequence is 17 residues long. V dropped 0 bases and J dropped 5; count of bases not matched to a gene: 6. The germline V gene has CDR1 LNHNV and CDR2 YYDKDF (reference sequence). CDR3 in DNA: TGTGCCACCAGCAGAGATGAAGGGACTAGCGGACACAATGAGCAGTTCTTC. Amino acid sequence: CATSRDEGTSGHNEQFF.

The J gene is TRBJ2-2, the V gene TRBV2; TRBD1 might be the D (5 bases). V was clipped by 6 bases and J by 1 base, with 12 bases between them. CDR3 length equals 15 residues. Germline CDR1 reads SNHLY; CDR2 reads FYNNEI. The CDR3 sequence: CASRDIGQNTGELFF. CDR3 nucleotide sequence: TGTGCCAGCAGAGATATCGGACAGAACACCGGGGAGCTGTTTTTT.

The CDR3 is CASTLGGGSYTF. In DNA, the CDR3 is TGTGCCAGCACCTTAGGAGGGGGGAGCTACACCTTC. The chain recombines TRBV12-3 or TRBV12-4 with TRBJ1-2; a weak D match, TRBD1 (6 bases). The length of the CDR3 is 12 residues. Between the trimmed V and J ends, which lost 7 bases and 9 bases, there was a span of 15 bases.

There are a few counts of this clonotype. The chain joins TRBV6-6 to TRBJ1-5; 7 bases align to TRBD1. V dropped 5 bases and J dropped 3; count of bases not matched to a gene: 7. Germline V lookup: CDR1 MNHNY, CDR2 SVGAGI (reference sequence). This CDR3 comprises 15 residues. The CDR3 region is CASSNRDSLNQPQHF. The CDR3 DNA sequence: TGTGCCAGCAGTAACCGGGACAGCCTCAATCAGCCCCAGCATTTT.

The genes are TRBV4-3 and TRBJ1-1; D is possibly TRBD1 (5 bases). CDR1 is LGHNA and CDR2 is YSLEER in the germline V gene. Trimming took off 5 bases at V and 1 base at J, with 11 bases between the two ends. CDR3 size: 14 residues. The CDR3 loop reads CASSVGTRNTEAFF. The DNA for the CDR3 is TGCGCCAGCAGCGTCGGGACCAGGAACACTGAAGCTTTCTTT.

J is TRBJ2-5 and V is TRBV12-3 or TRBV12-4, with 7 bases matching TRBD1. V lost 7 bases to trimming and J lost 7 bases; unmatched junction nucleotides: 3. The CDR3 totals 11 residues. CDR3 loop: CASTNRGTQYF. The CDR3 DNA reads as TGTGCCAGCACCAACAGGGGGACCCAGTACTTC.

This chain connects TRBV28 to TRBJ2-7; perhaps TRBD2 as D (5 bases). Per germline, CDR1 MDHEN and CDR2 SYDVKM. V lost 0 bases, J lost 0 bases, and 9 bases lay in between. This CDR3 is built from 15 residues. CDR3 sequence: CASSLWGSGSYEQYF. In DNA, the CDR3 is TGTGCCAGCAGTTTATGGGGGAGCGGCTCCTACGAGCAGTACTTC.